One sample yielded the 14 T cell receptor beta chains listed below, sequenced in a study of OX40 agonist ivuxolimab in advanced cancers. Libraries were prepared by immunoSEQ multiplex PCR; TCRdb keeps only in-frame clonotypes and omits some of them. The sample lists around 56,000 clones, approximately 90% occurring once. The specimen was CD4+ or CD8+ T cells sorted from blood, collected in a trial of the OX40 agonist ivuxolimab. The origin of the receptors is an adult with an advanced solid tumor such as melanoma, head and neck, liver or kidney cancer.

This chain links TRBV28 with TRBJ1-1, with 8 bases matching TRBD1. There are 12 residues in the CDR3. Germline CDR1 and CDR2: MDHEN and SYDVKM. J was trimmed by 8 bases and V by 3 bases; bases with no gene match: 2. This CDR3 is CASSFGDREAFF. The CDR3 DNA reads TGTGCCAGCAGTTTCGGGGACAGGGAAGCTTTCTTT. The whole variable domain, remainder taken from reference TRBV28 and TRBJ1-1, is DVKVTQSSRYLVKRTGEKVFLECVQDMDHENMFWYRQDPGLGLRLIYFSYDVKMKEKGDIPEGYSVSREKKERFSLILESASTNQTSMYLCASSFGDREAFFGQGTRLTVV.

The chain is built from TRBV28 and TRBJ1-5; unclear D gene. CDR1 MDHEN and CDR2 SYDVKM come from the germline V gene. The CDR3 loop spans 12 amino acids. Trimming cost V 9 bases and J 6 bases, with 12 bases left between them. CDR3 protein: CASSVGSQPQHF. The CDR3 nucleotides are TGTGCCAGTTCGGTGGGGAGTCAGCCCCAGCATTTT.

The chain has TRBV6-1 and TRBJ2-5; 8 bases match TRBD1. Germline lookup yields CDR1 MNHNS and CDR2 SASEGT. The V gene end was trimmed by 6 bases and the J gene end by 4 bases; junction bases not matched to a gene: 7. This CDR3 has 14 amino acids. CDR3 sequence (DNA): TGTGCCAGCAGACCAGGGGGCGTTGGAGAGACCCAGTACTTC. It is translated as CASRPGGVGETQYF.

This clone was picked up one time. The V gene is TRBV29-1, the J gene TRBJ2-2; 9 bases are a match to TRBD1. Germline V gene sequence: CDR1 SQVTM, CDR2 ANQGSEA. The CDR3 extends over 15 amino acids. With V trimmed by 7 bases and J by 1 base, 7 bases remained unmatched. This chain's CDR3 is CSARTGAVNTGELFF. The DNA of the CDR3 is TGCAGCGCCCGGACAGGGGCTGTGAACACCGGGGAGCTGTTTTTT.

The chain uses TRBV11-3 and TRBJ2-3; a weak D match, TRBD1 (5 bases). Germline-derived CDR1 and CDR2 are SGHNT and YENEEA. This CDR3 comprises 16 residues. V lost 5 bases, J lost 0 bases, and 15 bases lay in between. CDR3 protein: CASSPGQGASTDTQYF. The CDR3 bases are TGTGCCAGCAGCCCTGGCCAGGGCGCTAGCACAGATACGCAGTATTTT.

This chain uses TRBV19 with TRBJ2-5, with D possibly TRBD2 on 6 matching bases. Germline CDR1 LNHDA, CDR2 SQIVND (reference sequence). The CDR3 contains 15 residues. V was clipped by 8 bases and J by 2 bases, with 18 bases between them. The CDR3 loop is CASAKSLARQETQYF. In nucleotides, the CDR3 is TGTGCCAGTGCAAAGTCACTAGCTCGTCAAGAGACCCAGTACTTC.

Written as DNA, the CDR3 is TGTGCCAGCAGGTCCGGGACTACCTCCTACAATGAGCAGTTCTTC. Its translation: CASRSGTTSYNEQFF. This sequence joins TRBV6-1 and TRBJ2-1; 7 bases align to TRBD2. The CDR3 runs 15 residues. After removal of 6 bases from V and 0 bases from J, the junction contained 5 bases not matched to a gene. From germline, CDR1 is MNHNS and CDR2 SASEGT.

This chain joins TRBV18 and TRBJ2-7; TRBD2 might be the D (5 bases). Between the trimmed V and J ends, which lost 6 bases and 7 bases, there was a span of 13 bases. The germline CDR1 and CDR2 sequences are KGHSH and LQKENI. The length of the CDR3 is 12 residues. CDR3 nucleotides: TGTGCCAGCTCTACCGAGGGTTGGGAGCAGTACTTC. This sequence encodes CASSTEGWEQYF.

This clone has a single count. The chain uses TRBV5-1 and TRBJ2-5, with unresolved D. The DNA end is more similar to TRBJ2-7, so the J call may be wrong. The CDR3 has 13 amino acids. The germline V gene has CDR1 SGHRS and CDR2 YFSETQ. DNA of the CDR3: TGCGCCAGCAGCTTGGATATTGGAGACGAGCAGTACTTC. Residues: CASSLDIGDEQYF.

The chain joins TRBV6-5 to TRBJ2-7; 9 positions agree with TRBD1. The germline gives CDR1 MNHEY, CDR2 SVGAGI. Losses at the gene ends were 5 bases for V and 9 bases for J; bases not matched to a gene: 8. The CDR3 has 13 amino acids. In nucleotides, the CDR3 is TGTGCCAGCAGTAGACAGGGGGGGATTTGGCAGTACTTC. Residues: CASSRQGGIWQYF.

The chain links TRBV4-1 to TRBJ1-5; D gene uncertain. The V gene's germline CDR1 is MGHRA and CDR2 YSYEKL. There are 15 residues in the CDR3. V lost 0 bases, J lost 4 bases, and 10 bases lay in between. The CDR3 DNA reads as TGCGCCAGCAGCCAAGAAGCGGGAAGGAATCAGCCCCAGCATTTT. Its protein product is CASSQEAGRNQPQHF.

The chain uses TRBV5-1 and TRBJ2-1, with D tentatively TRBD2 (5 bases). This CDR3 is built from 15 residues. V was clipped by 4 bases and J by 3 bases, with 14 bases between them. CDR1 and CDR2 (germline): SGHRS, YFSETQ. The CDR3 here is CASSTAGEIYNEQFF. The CDR3 DNA reads TGCGCCAGCAGCACCGCCGGGGAGATCTACAATGAGCAGTTCTTC.

The CDR3 reads CASGLTTGANYNEQFF. The CDR3 DNA follows: TGTGCTAGTGGTTTGACGACAGGGGCGAATTACAATGAGCAGTTCTTC. The gene calls are TRBV12-5 and TRBJ2-1; TRBD1 matches at 8 bases. CDR1 and CDR2 (germline): LGHNT, FRNRAP. This CDR3 has 16 residues. The ends lost 2 bases at V and 4 bases at J; junction bases unmatched: 7.

This clone has more than one count but fewer than ten. The chain employs TRBV2 and TRBJ1-5; TRBD1 might be the D (5 bases). CDR3 size: 13 residues. Trimming pared 0 bases from V and 7 bases from J, leaving 7 bases between. The germline V gene has CDR1 SNHLY and CDR2 FYNNEI. CDR3 region: CASSEARVQPQHF. The CDR3 DNA reads as TGTGCCAGCAGTGAAGCCAGGGTGCAGCCCCAGCATTTT.